The 5 T cell receptor beta chains below come from one sample, sequenced in a study of cytomegalovirus exposure and HLA in healthy donors. This PCR relied on a set of 60 Vbeta primers and 13 Jbeta primers. Sequencing used immunoSEQ multiplex PCR; TCRdb keeps in-frame clones, though not all of them. The sample has about 190,000 clones; roughly 80% are singletons. Sequenced material: PBMCs. Receptor source: a woman in her fifties or sixties in good health and CMV-seropositive.

This chain links TRBV29-1 with TRBJ2-3; 8 bases are a match to TRBD2. The CDR3 loop spans 12 amino acids. Trimming cost V 6 bases and J 5 bases; bases outside gene matches: 4. The germline V gene encodes CDR1 SQVTM and CDR2 ANQGSEA. CDR3 residues: CSVATSGDTQYF. CDR3 in DNA: TGCAGCGTCGCCACTAGCGGAGATACGCAGTATTTT.

The sample holds one count of this clone. This sequence joins TRBV5-8 and TRBJ1-1; perhaps TRBD1 as D (5 bases). Looked up from germline, CDR1 is SGHTS and CDR2 is YDEGEE. The CDR3 runs 16 residues. The V end lost 4 bases, the J end lost 7 bases, and 23 bases lay between the germline ends. CDR3 sequence (DNA): TGTGCCAGCAGCCCGAACACGAAGGGGAGGACTCGTGAAGCTTTCTTT. Translation: CASSPNTKGRTREAFF. Looking up the rest from reference TRBV5-8 and TRBJ1-1 gives the full variable domain: EAGVTQSPTHLIKTRGQQATLRCSPISGHTSVYWYQQALGLGLQFLLWYDEGEERNRGNFPPRFSGRQFPNYSSELNVNALELEDSALYLCASSPNTKGRTREAFFGQGTRLTVV.

In this sample, this clone turned up a few times. The V gene is TRBV29-1, the J gene TRBJ1-2, with 8 positions matching TRBD1. V shed 8 bases, J shed 6 bases, and the junction held 5 bases outside the gene matches. The CDR3 runs 11 residues. Germline assignment: CDR1 SQVTM and CDR2 ANQGSEA. The CDR3 region has the DNA TGCAGCACTCGACAGGGGAATGGCTACACCTTC. Its protein is CSTRQGNGYTF.

This clone showed up just once. The chain couples TRBV7-8 to TRBJ2-1, with 10 bases lining up with TRBD2. After removal of 4 bases from V and 0 bases from J, the junction contained 6 bases not matched to a gene. CDR1 SGHVS and CDR2 FQNEAQ come from the germline V gene. The CDR3 extends over 17 amino acids. The CDR3 is CASSSAVAGGSYNEQFF. As DNA, the CDR3 is TGTGCCAGCAGCTCAGCGGTAGCGGGGGGCTCCTACAATGAGCAGTTCTTC. Full variable domain (missing parts from reference TRBV7-8 and TRBJ2-1): GAGVSQSPRYKVAKRGQDVALRCDPISGHVSLFWYQQALGQGPEFLTYFQNEAQLDKSGLPSDRFFAERPEGSVSTLKIQRTQQEDSAVYLCASSSAVAGGSYNEQFFGPGTRLTVL.

The J gene is TRBJ2-7, the V gene TRBV6-5; no firm D call. CDR3 size: 15 residues. V gave up 0 bases and J gave up 4 bases, with 13 bases separating them. Germline V lookup: CDR1 MNHEY, CDR2 SVGAGI. CDR3 in amino acids: CASSYSGVSGYEQYF. DNA for the CDR3: TGTGCCAGCAGTTACTCCGGAGTTTCCGGATACGAGCAGTACTTC.